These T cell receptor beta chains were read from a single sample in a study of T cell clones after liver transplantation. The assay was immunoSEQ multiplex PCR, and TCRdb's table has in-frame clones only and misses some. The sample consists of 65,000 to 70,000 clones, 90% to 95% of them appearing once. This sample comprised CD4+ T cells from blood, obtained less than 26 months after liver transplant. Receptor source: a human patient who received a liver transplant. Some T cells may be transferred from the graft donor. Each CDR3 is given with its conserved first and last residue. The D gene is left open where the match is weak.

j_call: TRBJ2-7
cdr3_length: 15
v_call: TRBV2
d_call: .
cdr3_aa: CASSAAQGRSYEQYF
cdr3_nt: TGTGCCAGCAGTGCTGCACAGGGCCGATCCTACGAGCAGTACTTC

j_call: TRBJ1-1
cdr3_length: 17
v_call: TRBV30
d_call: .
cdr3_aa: CAWNSADHFRGDTEAFF
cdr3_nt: TGTGCCTGGAACAGTGCCGATCATTTTAGGGGGGACACTGAAGCTTTCTTT

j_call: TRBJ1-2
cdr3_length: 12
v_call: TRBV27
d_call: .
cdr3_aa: CASSPDSYGYTF
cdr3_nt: TGTGCCAGCAGCCCGGACAGTTATGGCTACACCTTC

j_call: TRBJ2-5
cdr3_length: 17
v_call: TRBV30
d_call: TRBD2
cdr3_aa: CAWSGGLAGVGQETQYF
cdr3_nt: TGTGCCTGGAGTGGCGGACTAGCGGGAGTGGGACAAGAGACCCAGTACTTC

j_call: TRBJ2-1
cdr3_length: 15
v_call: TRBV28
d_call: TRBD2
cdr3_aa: CASSFRRELYNEQFF
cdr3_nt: TGTGCCAGCAGTTTTCGGCGGGAGCTGTACAATGAGCAGTTCTTC

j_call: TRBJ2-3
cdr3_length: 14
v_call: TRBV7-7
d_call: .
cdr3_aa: CASSLTPEHYTQYF
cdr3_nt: TGTGCTAGCAGCTTGACGCCCGAGCATTATACGCAGTATTTT

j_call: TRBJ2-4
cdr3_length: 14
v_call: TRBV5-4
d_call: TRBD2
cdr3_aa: CASSLDSGGNIQYF
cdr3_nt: TGTGCCAGCAGCTTGGATAGCGGGGGAAACATTCAGTACTTC

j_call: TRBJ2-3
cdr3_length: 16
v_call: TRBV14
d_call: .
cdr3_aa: CASSQDGSGPSDTQYF
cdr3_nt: TGTGCCAGCAGCCAAGACGGTAGCGGACCCTCGGATACGCAGTATTTT

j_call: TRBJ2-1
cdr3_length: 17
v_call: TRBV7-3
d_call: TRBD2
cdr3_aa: CASSLIPTSGVGREQFF
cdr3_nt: TGTGCCAGCAGCTTAATTCCGACTAGCGGAGTAGGGCGTGAGCAGTTCTTC

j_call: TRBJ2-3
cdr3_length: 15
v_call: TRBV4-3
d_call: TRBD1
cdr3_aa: CASSQDDRAGDTQYF
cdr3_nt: TGCGCCAGCAGCCAAGACGACAGGGCGGGAGATACGCAGTATTTT